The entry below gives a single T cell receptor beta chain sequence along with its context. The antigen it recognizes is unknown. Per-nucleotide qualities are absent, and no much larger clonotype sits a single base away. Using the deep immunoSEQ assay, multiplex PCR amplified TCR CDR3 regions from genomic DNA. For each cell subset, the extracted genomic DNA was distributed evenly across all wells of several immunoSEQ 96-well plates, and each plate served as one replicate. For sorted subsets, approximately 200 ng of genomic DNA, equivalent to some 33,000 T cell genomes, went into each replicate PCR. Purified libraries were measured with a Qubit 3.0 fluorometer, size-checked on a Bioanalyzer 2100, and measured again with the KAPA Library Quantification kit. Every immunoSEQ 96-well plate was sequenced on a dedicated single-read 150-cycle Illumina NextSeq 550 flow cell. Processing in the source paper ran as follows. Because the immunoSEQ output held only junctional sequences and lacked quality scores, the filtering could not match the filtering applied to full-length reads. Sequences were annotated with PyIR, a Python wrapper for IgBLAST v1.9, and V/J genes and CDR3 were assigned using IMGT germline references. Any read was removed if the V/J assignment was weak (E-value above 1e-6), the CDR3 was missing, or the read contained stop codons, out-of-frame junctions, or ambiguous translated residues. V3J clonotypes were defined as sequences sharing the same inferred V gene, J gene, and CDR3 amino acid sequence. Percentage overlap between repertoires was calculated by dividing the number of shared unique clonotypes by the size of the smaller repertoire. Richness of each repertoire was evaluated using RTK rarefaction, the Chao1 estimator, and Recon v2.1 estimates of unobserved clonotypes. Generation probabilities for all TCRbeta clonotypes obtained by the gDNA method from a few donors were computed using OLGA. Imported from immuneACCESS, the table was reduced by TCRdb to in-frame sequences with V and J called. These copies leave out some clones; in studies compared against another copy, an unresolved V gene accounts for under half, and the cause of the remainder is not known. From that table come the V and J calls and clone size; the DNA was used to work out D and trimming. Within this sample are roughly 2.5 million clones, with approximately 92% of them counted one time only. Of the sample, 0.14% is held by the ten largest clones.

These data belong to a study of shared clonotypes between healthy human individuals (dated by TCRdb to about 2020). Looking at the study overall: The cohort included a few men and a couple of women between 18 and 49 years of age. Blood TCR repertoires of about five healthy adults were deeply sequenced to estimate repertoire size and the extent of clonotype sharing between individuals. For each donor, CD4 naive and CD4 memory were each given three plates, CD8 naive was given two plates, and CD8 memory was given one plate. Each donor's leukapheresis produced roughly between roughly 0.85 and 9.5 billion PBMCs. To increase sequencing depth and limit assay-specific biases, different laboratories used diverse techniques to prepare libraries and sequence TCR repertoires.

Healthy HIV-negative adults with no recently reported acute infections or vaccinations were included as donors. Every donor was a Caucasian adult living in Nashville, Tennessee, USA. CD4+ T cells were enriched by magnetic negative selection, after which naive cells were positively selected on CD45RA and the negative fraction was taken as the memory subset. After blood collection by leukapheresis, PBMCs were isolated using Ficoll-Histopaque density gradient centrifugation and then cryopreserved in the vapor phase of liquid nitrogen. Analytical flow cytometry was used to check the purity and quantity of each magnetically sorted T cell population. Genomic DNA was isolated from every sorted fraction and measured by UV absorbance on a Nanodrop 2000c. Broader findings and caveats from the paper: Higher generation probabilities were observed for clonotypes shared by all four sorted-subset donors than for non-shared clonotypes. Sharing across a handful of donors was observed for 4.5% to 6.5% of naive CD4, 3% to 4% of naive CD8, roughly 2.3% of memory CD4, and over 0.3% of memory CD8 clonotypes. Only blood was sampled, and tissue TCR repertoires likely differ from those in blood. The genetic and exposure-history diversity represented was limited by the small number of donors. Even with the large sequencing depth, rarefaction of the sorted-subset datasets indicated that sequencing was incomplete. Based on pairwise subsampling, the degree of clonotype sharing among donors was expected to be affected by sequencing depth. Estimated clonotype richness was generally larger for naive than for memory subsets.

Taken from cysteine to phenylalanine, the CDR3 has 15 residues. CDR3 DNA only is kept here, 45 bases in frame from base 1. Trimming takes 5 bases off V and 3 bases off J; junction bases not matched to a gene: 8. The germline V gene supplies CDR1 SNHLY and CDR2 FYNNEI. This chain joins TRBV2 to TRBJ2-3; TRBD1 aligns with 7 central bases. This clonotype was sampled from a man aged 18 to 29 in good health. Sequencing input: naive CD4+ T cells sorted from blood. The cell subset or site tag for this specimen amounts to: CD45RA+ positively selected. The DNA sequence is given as TGTGCCAGCAGTTCCCAGGGGGTAAGGACAGATACGCAGTATTTT. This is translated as CASSSQGVRTDTQYF.